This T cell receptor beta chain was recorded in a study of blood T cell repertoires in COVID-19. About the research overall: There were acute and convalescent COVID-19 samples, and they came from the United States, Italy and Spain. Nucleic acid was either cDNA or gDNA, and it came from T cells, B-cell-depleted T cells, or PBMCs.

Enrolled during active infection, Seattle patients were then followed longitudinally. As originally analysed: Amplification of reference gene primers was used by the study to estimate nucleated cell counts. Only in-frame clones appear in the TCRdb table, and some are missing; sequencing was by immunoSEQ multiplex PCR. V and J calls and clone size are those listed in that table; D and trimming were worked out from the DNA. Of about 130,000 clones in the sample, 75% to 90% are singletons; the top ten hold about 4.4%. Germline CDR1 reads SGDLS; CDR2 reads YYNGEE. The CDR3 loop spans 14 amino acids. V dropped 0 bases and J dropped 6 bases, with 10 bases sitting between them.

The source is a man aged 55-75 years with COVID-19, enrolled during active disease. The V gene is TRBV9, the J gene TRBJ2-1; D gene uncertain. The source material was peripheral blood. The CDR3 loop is CASSVVSARNEQFF. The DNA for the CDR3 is TGTGCCAGCAGCGTAGTTTCCGCGCGCAATGAGCAGTTCTTC.